The 7 T cell receptor beta chains presented below share a single source sample, sequenced in a study of T cell responses to AZD1222 COVID-19 vaccine. Data came from immunoSEQ multiplex PCR; TCRdb stores just in-frame clones and leaves some out. This table holds fewer than 200,000 clones, about 92% found once. The input for sequencing was peripheral blood, taken on day 0 of AZD1222 vaccination. Receptors originate from an adult in good health.

The gene calls are TRBV7-2 and TRBJ1-5, with D unresolved. The CDR3 sequence is 13 residues long. CDR1 is SGHTA, CDR2 FQGNSA, per germline. V was shortened by 0 bases and J by 5 bases, with 5 bases between the two germline ends. The DNA for the CDR3 is TGTGCCAGCAGCTTAGCCGTTTATCAGCCCCAGCATTTT. This codes for CASSLAVYQPQHF.

The J gene is TRBJ1-2, the V gene TRBV28, with TRBD1 matching 7 bases. The J segment lost 4 bases and the V segment lost 3 bases, leaving 8 bases of the junction unmatched. Germline values: CDR1 MDHEN, CDR2 SYDVKM. The CDR3 sequence is 15 residues long. CDR3 in DNA: TGTGCCAGCAGTTTTTTTGCAGGGGGTACCTATGGCTACACCTTC. It yields the protein CASSFFAGGTYGYTF.

The V gene is TRBV27, the J gene TRBJ1-1, with TRBD1 matching 8 bases. J lost 0 bases, V lost 5 bases, and 2 bases had no gene match. The CDR3 length is 14 residues. Germline CDR1 reads MNHEY; CDR2 reads SMNVEV (reference sequence). This CDR3 reads CASSDRGVNTEAFF. The CDR3 bases are TGTGCCAGCAGTGACAGGGGCGTGAACACTGAAGCTTTCTTT.

This clone was counted only a few times. The V call is TRBV19, the J call TRBJ1-4; 10 nucleotides align to TRBD1. J lost 6 bases, V lost 10 bases, and 5 bases had no gene match. The CDR3 sequence is 13 residues long. From germline, CDR1 is LNHDA and CDR2 SQIVND (reference sequence). The CDR3 is CATTGQGYEKLFF. In nucleotides, the CDR3 is TGTGCCACCACGGGACAGGGGTATGAAAAACTGTTTTTT.

J is TRBJ1-5 and V is TRBV24-1; D might be TRBD1 (5 bases). The CDR3 has 13 residues. V lost 10 bases to trimming and J lost 3 bases, with 12 bases between them. CDR1 KGHDR and CDR2 SFDVKD come from the germline V gene. CDR3 in amino acids: CATGVRDNQPQHF. The CDR3 DNA reads as TGTGCCACAGGGGTCAGGGACAATCAGCCCCAGCATTTT.

The J gene is TRBJ1-4, the V gene TRBV11-2, with TRBD1 matching 9 bases. V lost 3 bases to trimming and J lost 7 bases; unmatched junction nucleotides: 0. This CDR3 has 13 amino acids. Looked up from germline, CDR1 is SGHAT and CDR2 is FQNNGV. CDR3 DNA: TGTGCCAGCAGCTTGGGACAGGGTGAAAAACTGTTTTTT. Encoded protein: CASSLGQGEKLFF. Looking up the rest from reference TRBV11-2 and TRBJ1-4 gives the full variable domain: EAGVAQSPRYKIIEKRQSVAFWCNPISGHATLYWYQQILGQGPKLLIQFQNNGVVDDSQLPKDRFSAERLKGVDSTLKIQPAKLEDSAVYLCASSLGQGEKLFFGSGTQLSVL.

This chain links TRBV5-1 with TRBJ2-2; 13 bases map to TRBD2. The length of the CDR3 is 16 residues. V dropped 4 bases and J dropped 4; count of bases not matched to a gene: 4. From germline, CDR1 is SGHRS and CDR2 YFSETQ. CDR3 nucleotides: TGCGCCAGCAGCCCAGGACTAGCGGGAGTCACCGGGGAGCTGTTTTTT. It codes for CASSPGLAGVTGELFF.